Below are 18 T cell receptor beta chains sequenced from a single sample in a study of blood T cell repertoires in COVID-19. The method was immunoSEQ multiplex PCR; TCRdb's version includes in-frame clones alone and lacks a portion of them. The sample holds about 210,000 clones, more than 75% seen once. Sequencing was done on a sample of PBMCs or T cells enriched from blood (not recorded which). Source of these receptors: a man between 25 and 39 years old in a cohort exposed to, infected with or recovered from COVID-19 (not recorded which).

The chain links TRBV6-5 to TRBJ2-7; weak D call: TRBD1 (6 bases). The length of the CDR3 is 13 residues. Per the germline V gene, CDR1 is MNHEY and CDR2 is SVGAGI. The V end lost 6 bases, the J end lost 6 bases, and 15 bases lay between the germline ends. The CDR3 DNA is TGTGCCAGCAGCCGGACAGCTCCGGGCGAGCAGTACTTC. Translated, it gives CASSRTAPGEQYF.

With respect to this clone: The sample has other DNA sequences that encode this CDR3 too. The chain joins TRBV18 to TRBJ2-5; 9 bases are shared with TRBD1. The V and J ends lost 3 bases and 4 bases, in that order; junction bases with no gene match: 0. Germline lookup yields CDR1 KGHSH and CDR2 LQKENI. This CDR3 comprises 13 residues. The CDR3 bases are TGTGCCAGCTCACCGGGACAGGGAGAGACCCAGTACTTC. As protein: CASSPGQGETQYF.

V usage is TRBV10-3 and J usage is TRBJ2-5; a possible D gene is TRBD1 (5 bases). The CDR3 covers 13 residues. V was shortened by 0 bases and J by 5 bases, with 7 bases between the two germline ends. Germline loops: CDR1 ENHRY, CDR2 SYGVKD. CDR3 in DNA: TGTGCCATCAGTGAGTCGACAGCGGAGACCCAGTACTTC. The encoded protein is CAISESTAETQYF.

The V and J genes are TRBV4-3 and TRBJ1-4, with unresolved D. Trimming removed 1 base at V and 4 bases at J, with 16 bases between. The V gene's germline CDR1 is LGHNA and CDR2 YSLEER. The CDR3 has 17 residues. The CDR3 coding sequence is TGCGCCAGCAGCCAAGGAAGGTCAGGATCTAATAATGAAAAACTGTTTTTT. This sequence encodes CASSQGRSGSNNEKLFF.

The V call is TRBV6-6, the J call TRBJ2-1; D is ambiguous. Trimming shortened V by 10 bases and J by 1 base, and 20 bases separated the two germline ends. CDR3 size: 16 residues. Per the germline V gene, CDR1 is MNHNY and CDR2 is SVGAGI (reference sequence). The CDR3 loop is CATNGNSGGSYNEQFF. CDR3 DNA: TGTGCCACTAACGGTAACTCCGGCGGTTCCTACAATGAGCAGTTCTTC.

The chain is built from TRBV6-2 or TRBV6-3 and TRBJ2-7, with 7 bases fitting TRBD1. Per the germline V gene, CDR1 is MNHEY and CDR2 is SVGEGT. V lost 0 bases to trimming and J lost 0 bases; unmatched junction nucleotides: 8. There are 17 residues in the CDR3. The chain's CDR3 is CASSYSLQGSGSYEQYF. In DNA, the CDR3 is TGTGCCAGCAGTTACTCCCTACAGGGGTCGGGCTCCTACGAGCAGTACTTC.

This clone showed up just once. The CDR3 protein is CASSLTGGSINYGYTF. The CDR3 nucleotides read TGCGCCAGCAGCTTGACAGGGGGAAGTATTAACTATGGCTACACCTTC. The chain couples TRBV5-1 to TRBJ1-2, with TRBD1 matching over 8 bases. The CDR3 covers 16 residues. V dropped 1 base and J dropped 1; count of bases not matched to a gene: 6. Germline CDR1 is SGHRS and CDR2 is YFSETQ.

The CDR3 sequence is CASSQGWTSNYGYTF. Written as DNA, the CDR3 is TGTGCCAGCAGCCAAGGTTGGACTTCTAACTATGGCTACACCTTC. The chain employs TRBV14 and TRBJ1-2, with D uncertain. Germline V gene sequence: CDR1 SGHDN, CDR2 FVKESK. CDR3 length equals 15 residues. Trimming pared 1 base from V and 0 bases from J, leaving 9 bases between.

The chain carries TRBV6-2 or TRBV6-3 and TRBJ2-1; 13 positions agree with TRBD2. The germline CDR1 and CDR2 sequences are MNHEY and SVGEGT. The CDR3 runs to 17 residues. The V gene end was trimmed by 6 bases and the J gene end by 8 bases; junction bases not matched to a gene: 13. The CDR3 DNA reads as TGTGCCAGCAGGCCTCCGACTAGCGGGAGGCATCGTGATGAGCAGTTCTTC. This translates into CASRPPTSGRHRDEQFF.

The chain joins TRBV6-5 to TRBJ2-1, with D maybe TRBD1 (6 bases). The germline V gene has CDR1 MNHEY and CDR2 SVGAGI. This CDR3 spans 13 amino acids. Between the trimmed V and J ends, which lost 4 bases and 7 bases, there was a span of 11 bases. The CDR3 spells CASSSVQGNEQFF. The CDR3 bases are TGTGCCAGCAGTTCTGTACAGGGTAATGAGCAGTTCTTC.

This clone was counted a single time. The genes are TRBV28 and TRBJ1-3; D remains unclear. The CDR3 extends over 13 amino acids. Between the trimmed V and J ends, which lost 3 bases and 4 bases, there was a span of 7 bases. Germline V lookup: CDR1 MDHEN, CDR2 SYDVKM. The CDR3 nucleotides are TGTGCCAGCAGTTTGAAACTGGGAAACACCATATATTTT. This gives the protein CASSLKLGNTIYF.

This clone was counted a single time. Written as DNA, the CDR3 is TGTGCCAGCAGCCCCCGCGACACCATATATTTT. Its translation: CASSPRDTIYF. This chain connects TRBV7-8 to TRBJ1-3; D remains unclear. The germline V gene has CDR1 SGHVS and CDR2 FQNEAQ. The CDR3 runs 11 residues. V lost 5 bases to trimming and J lost 8 bases, with 7 bases between them.

This chain links TRBV12-3 or TRBV12-4 with TRBJ2-7, with 8 bases aligning to TRBD2. The CDR3 contains 13 residues. The junction had 7 bases not matched to a gene; V was cut back by 5 bases and J by 7 bases. CDR3 amino acids: CASSRSRGGEQYF. The CDR3 nucleotides are TGTGCCAGCAGTCGATCCCGGGGGGGGGAGCAGTACTTC.

The chain joins TRBV7-8 to TRBJ2-7, with TRBD2 matching over 7 bases. Trimming cost V 4 bases and J 0 bases; bases outside gene matches: 18. This CDR3 has 19 amino acids. Germline CDR1 SGHVS, CDR2 FQNEAQ. CDR3 nucleotides: TGTGCCAGCAGCTCGGCATCAATCGTTGGGACTACCGACTCCTACGAGCAGTACTTC. Protein product: CASSSASIVGTTDSYEQYF. Full variable domain (rest looked up from reference TRBV7-8 and TRBJ2-7): GAGVSQSPRYKVAKRGQDVALRCDPISGHVSLFWYQQALGQGPEFLTYFQNEAQLDKSGLPSDRFFAERPEGSVSTLKIQRTQQEDSAVYLCASSSASIVGTTDSYEQYFGPGTRLTVT.

As to this clone: Other DNA sequences in the same sample also yield this CDR3. J is TRBJ2-7 and V is TRBV15; D possibly corresponds to TRBD2 (5 bases). Germline CDR1 and CDR2: LNHNV and YYDKDF (reference sequence). CDR3 length: 16 residues. The germline V and J ends were trimmed by 5 bases and 0 bases, with 17 bases remaining between them. Here the CDR3 reads CATSRARGSSSYEQYF. CDR3 nucleotide sequence: TGTGCCACCAGCCGAGCACGAGGGTCGAGCTCCTACGAGCAGTACTTC.

The gene calls are TRBV7-9 and TRBJ1-4; TRBD1 is a possible D gene (5 bases). V shed 5 bases and J shed 1 base, with 14 bases lying between them. The CDR3 has 16 residues. Per germline, CDR1 SEHNR and CDR2 FQNEAQ (reference sequence). In DNA, the CDR3 is TGTGCCAGCAGCCGATTCAGCGGGGGAACTAATGAAAAACTGTTTTTT. Protein: CASSRFSGGTNEKLFF.

The chain combines TRBV7-9 with TRBJ2-7; D is possibly TRBD1 (5 bases). The CDR3 has 13 residues. Trimming cost V 2 bases and J 1 base, with 6 bases left between them. Germline V gene data show CDR1 as SEHNR and CDR2 as FQNEAQ (reference sequence). The CDR3 loop reads CASSLRGSYEQYF. The CDR3 nucleotides are TGTGCCAGCAGCTTAAGGGGATCCTACGAGCAGTACTTC.

CDR3 sequence reads: CASRTGIEAFF. For the CDR3, the DNA is TGTGCCAGTAGAACAGGTATTGAAGCTTTCTTT. The gene calls are TRBV19 and TRBJ1-1, with a weak D call TRBD1 (5 bases). V was clipped by 6 bases and J by 7 bases, with 9 bases between them. From germline, CDR1 is LNHDA and CDR2 SQIVND (reference sequence). The CDR3 is 11 amino acids. Variable domain in full (rest from reference TRBV19 and TRBJ1-1): DGGITQSPKYLFRKEGQNVTLSCEQNLNHDAMYWYRQDPGQGLRLIYYSQIVNDFQKGDIAEGYSVSREKKESFPLTVTSAQKNPTAFYLCASRTGIEAFFGQGTRLTVV.